This TCR beta chain was recovered during a study of siplizumab effects on memory and regulatory T cells. Turning to this clone: What it recognizes is unknown.

General study results and limits: The alloreactive clones that mapped to unstimulated subsets made up only a minor fraction. Siplizumab gave mappable alloreactive CD4+ clones an average Treg-derived fraction of about 69%, against approximately 29% in controls.

Produced via immunoSEQ multiplex PCR; TCRdb's table is partial and in-frame only. The repertoire holds over 95,000 clones, with around 93% as singletons. Germline lookup yields CDR1 SEHNR and CDR2 FQNEAQ (reference sequence). The V end was cut by 8 bases, the J end by 12 bases, with 24 bases between. The CDR3 runs to 14 residues. J is TRBJ2-3 and V is TRBV7-9; D is perhaps TRBD1 (5 bases). The sequencing sample was made of non-Treg CD4+ T cells sorted from blood. The TCR was taken from a human donor in good health. The DNA of the CDR3 is TGTGCCAGCCGACGCGCTGGGGCAGCCAACCGCCAGTATTTT. Encoded protein: CASRRAGAANRQYF.